This paragraph reports one TCR beta chain. The treatment was: randomized to nivolumab then ipilimumab (arm A) or the reverse (arm B). The CDR3 has 13 residues. The germline V and J ends were trimmed by 5 bases and 3 bases, with 11 bases remaining between them. Germline assignment: CDR1 SGHNT and CDR2 YYREEE (reference sequence). The data were taken from a study of sequential checkpoint blockade in melanoma. Across the study: Each arm's sequence ended with maintenance nivolumab.

This table comes from immunoSEQ multiplex PCR, and its TCRdb copy is limited to in-frame clones, with some not included. The data contain tens of thousands of clones, over 80% of them seen just once; the ten biggest clones take up around 30%. The chain links TRBV5-4 to TRBJ1-2; D possibly corresponds to TRBD1 (6 bases). The material was CD8+ T cells sorted from blood (inferred from file names), obtained from a patient given nivolumab and ipilimumab in sequence. This TCR derives from a human donor with melanoma. CDR3: CASRPTGDYGYTF. CDR3 DNA: TGTGCCAGCAGACCGACAGGAGACTATGGCTACACCTTC. The full variable domain, its missing parts supplied by reference TRBV5-4 and TRBJ1-2, is ETGVTQSPTHLIKTRGQQVTLRCSSQSGHNTVSWYQQALGQGPQFIFQYYREEENGRGNFPPRFSGLQFPNYSSELNVNALELDDSALYLCASRPTGDYGYTFGSGTRLTVV.